This T cell receptor (beta chain) stems from a study of cytomegalovirus exposure and HLA in healthy donors. Looked up from germline, CDR1 is DFQATT and CDR2 is SNEGSKA (reference sequence). The CDR3 runs to 11 residues. The V gene lost 2 bases and the J gene lost 4 bases, with 6 bases spanning the gap. Findings of the study overall: A later analysis associated 16,000 or so TCR beta sequences with HLA alleles at a 0.05 false discovery rate.

PCR primers comprised 60 Vbeta and 13 Jbeta primers. The data were produced by immunoSEQ multiplex PCR, yet TCRdb's version contains in-frame clones alone and is incomplete. Of some 80,000 clones in the sample, roughly 79% were seen once. Turning to this clone: Its target is not known.

The sequenced sample consisted of PBMCs. The V call is TRBV20-1, the J call TRBJ2-7; D remains ambiguous. This sequence was found in a man aged 18 to 35 in good health and CMV-seropositive. The CDR3 DNA follows: TGCAGTGCTAGACTTATATACGAGCAGTACTTC. It codes for CSARLIYEQYF.